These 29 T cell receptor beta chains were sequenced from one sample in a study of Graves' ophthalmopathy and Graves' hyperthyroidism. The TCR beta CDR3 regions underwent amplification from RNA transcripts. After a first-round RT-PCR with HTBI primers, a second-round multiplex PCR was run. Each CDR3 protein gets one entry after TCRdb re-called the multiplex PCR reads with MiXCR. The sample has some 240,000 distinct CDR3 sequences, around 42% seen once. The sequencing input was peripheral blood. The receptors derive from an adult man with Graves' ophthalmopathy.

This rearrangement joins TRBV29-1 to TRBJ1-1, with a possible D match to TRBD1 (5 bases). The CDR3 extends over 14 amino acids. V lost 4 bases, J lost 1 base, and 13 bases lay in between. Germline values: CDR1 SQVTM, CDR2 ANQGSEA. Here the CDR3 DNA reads TGCAGCGTTGGGGTCAGGGCGGGGAACACTGAAGCTTTCTTT. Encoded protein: CSVGVRAGNTEAFF.

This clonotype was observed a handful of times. CDR3 DNA: TGCAGTGCTCGAAACGACAGAGAGACCCAGTACTTC. Translated: CSARNDRETQYF. V usage is TRBV20-1 and J usage is TRBJ2-5, with a weak D call TRBD1 (5 bases). Germline assignment: CDR1 DFQATT and CDR2 SNEGSKA (reference sequence). The length of the CDR3 is 12 residues. Trimming pared 5 bases from V and 4 bases from J, leaving 11 bases between.

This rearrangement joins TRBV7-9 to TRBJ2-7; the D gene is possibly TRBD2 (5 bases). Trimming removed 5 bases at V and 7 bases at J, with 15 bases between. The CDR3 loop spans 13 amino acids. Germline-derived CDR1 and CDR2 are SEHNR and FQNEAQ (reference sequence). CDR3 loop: CASSETSAEEQYF. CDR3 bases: TGTGCCAGCAGCGAGACTTCAGCGGAGGAGCAGTACTTC.

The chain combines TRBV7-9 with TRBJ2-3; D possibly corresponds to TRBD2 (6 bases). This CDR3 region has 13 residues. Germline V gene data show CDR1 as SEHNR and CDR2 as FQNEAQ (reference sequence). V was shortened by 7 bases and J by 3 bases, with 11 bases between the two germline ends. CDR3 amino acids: CASTRLVTDTQYF. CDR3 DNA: TGTGCCAGCACTCGACTAGTGACAGATACGCAGTATTTT.

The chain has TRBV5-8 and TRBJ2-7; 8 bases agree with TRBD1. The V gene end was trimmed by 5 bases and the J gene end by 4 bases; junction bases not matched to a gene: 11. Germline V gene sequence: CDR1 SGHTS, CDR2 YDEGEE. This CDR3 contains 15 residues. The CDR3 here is CASSLFGRGLYEQYF. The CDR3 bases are TGTGCCAGCAGTTTATTCGGCAGGGGGCTGTACGAGCAGTACTTC.

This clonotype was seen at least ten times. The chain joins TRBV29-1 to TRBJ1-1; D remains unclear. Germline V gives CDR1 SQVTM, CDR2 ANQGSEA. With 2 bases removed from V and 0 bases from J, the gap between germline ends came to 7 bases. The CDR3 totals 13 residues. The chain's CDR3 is CSVETDMNTEAFF. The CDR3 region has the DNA TGCAGCGTTGAAACGGATATGAACACTGAAGCTTTCTTT.

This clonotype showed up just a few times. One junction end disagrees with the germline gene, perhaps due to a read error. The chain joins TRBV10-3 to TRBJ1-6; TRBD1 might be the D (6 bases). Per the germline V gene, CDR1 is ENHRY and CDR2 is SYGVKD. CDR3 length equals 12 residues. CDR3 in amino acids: CASSEGGTPLHF. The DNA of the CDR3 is TGTGCCAGCAGTGAAGGGGGTACACCCCTCCACTTT.

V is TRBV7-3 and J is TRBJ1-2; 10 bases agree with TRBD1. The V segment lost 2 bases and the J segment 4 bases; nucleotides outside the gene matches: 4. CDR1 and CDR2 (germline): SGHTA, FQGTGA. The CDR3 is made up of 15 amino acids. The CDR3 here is CASSLGTGVTYGYTF. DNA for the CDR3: TGTGCCAGCAGCTTAGGGACAGGGGTGACCTATGGCTACACCTTC. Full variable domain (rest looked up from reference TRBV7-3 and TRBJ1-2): GAGVSQTPSNKVTEKGKYVELRCDPISGHTALYWYRQSLGQGPEFLIYFQGTGAADDSGLPNDRFFAVRPEGSVSTLKIQRTERGDSAVYLCASSLGTGVTYGYTFGSGTRLTVV.

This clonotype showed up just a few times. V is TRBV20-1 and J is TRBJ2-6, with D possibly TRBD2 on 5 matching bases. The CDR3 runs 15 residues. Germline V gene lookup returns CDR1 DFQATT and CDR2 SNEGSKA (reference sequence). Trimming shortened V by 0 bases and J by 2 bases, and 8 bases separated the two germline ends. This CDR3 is CSARDSRAGANVLTF. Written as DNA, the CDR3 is TGCAGTGCTAGAGATTCGAGGGCTGGGGCCAACGTCCTGACTTTC.

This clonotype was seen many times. The CDR3 sequence: CSVSAGRTNQPQHF. CDR3 sequence (DNA): TGCAGCGTTTCGGCAGGCAGGACCAATCAGCCCCAGCATTTT. This chain uses TRBV29-1 with TRBJ1-5; the D is unclear. Trimming took 5 bases from V and 3 from J, leaving 14 bases between them. The CDR3 is 14 residues long. Germline assignment: CDR1 SQVTM and CDR2 ANQGSEA.

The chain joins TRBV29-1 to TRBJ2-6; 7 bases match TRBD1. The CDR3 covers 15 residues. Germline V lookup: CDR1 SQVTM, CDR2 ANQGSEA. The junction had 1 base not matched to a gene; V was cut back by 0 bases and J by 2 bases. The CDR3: CSVEDGTAGANVLTF. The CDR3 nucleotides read TGCAGCGTTGAAGACGGGACAGCTGGGGCCAACGTCCTGACTTTC.

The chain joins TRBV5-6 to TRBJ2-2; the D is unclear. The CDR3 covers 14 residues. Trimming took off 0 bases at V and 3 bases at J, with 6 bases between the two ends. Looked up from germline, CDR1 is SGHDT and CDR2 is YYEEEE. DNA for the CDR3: TGTGCCAGCAGCTTGGGGGCCTACACCGGGGAGCTGTTTTTT. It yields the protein CASSLGAYTGELFF.

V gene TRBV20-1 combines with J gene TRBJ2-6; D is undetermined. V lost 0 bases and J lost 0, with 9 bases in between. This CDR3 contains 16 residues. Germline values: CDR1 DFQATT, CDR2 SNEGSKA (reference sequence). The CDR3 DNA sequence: TGCAGTGCTAGAGATAGGAGTACCTCTGGGGCCAACGTCCTGACTTTC. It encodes CSARDRSTSGANVLTF.

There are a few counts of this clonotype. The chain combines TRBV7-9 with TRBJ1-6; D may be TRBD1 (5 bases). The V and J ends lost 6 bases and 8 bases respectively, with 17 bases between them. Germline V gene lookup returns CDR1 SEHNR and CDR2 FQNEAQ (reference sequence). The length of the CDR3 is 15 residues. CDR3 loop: CASSQTGGIYSPLHF. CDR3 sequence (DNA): TGTGCCAGCAGTCAAACGGGGGGGATATATTCACCCCTCCACTTT.

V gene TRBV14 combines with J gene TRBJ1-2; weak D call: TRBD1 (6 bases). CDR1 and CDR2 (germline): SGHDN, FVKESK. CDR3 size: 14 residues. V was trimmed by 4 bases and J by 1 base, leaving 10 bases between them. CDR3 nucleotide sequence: TGTGCCAGCAGCCGGACAGTCCTTAACTATGGCTACACCTTC. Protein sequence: CASSRTVLNYGYTF.

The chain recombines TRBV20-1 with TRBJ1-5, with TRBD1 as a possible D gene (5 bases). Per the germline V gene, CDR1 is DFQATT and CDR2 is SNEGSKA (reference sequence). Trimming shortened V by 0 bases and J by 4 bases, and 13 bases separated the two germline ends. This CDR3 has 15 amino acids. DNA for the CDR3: TGCAGTGCTAGAGAGGCAGGGCAGAAGAATCAGCCCCAGCATTTT. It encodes CSAREAGQKNQPQHF.

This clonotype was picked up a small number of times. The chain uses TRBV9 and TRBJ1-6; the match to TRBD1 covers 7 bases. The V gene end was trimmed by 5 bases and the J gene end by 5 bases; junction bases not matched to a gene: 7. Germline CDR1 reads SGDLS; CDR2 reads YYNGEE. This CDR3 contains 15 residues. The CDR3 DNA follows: TGTGCCAGCAGACCGACCGGGACAGATAATTCACCCCTCCACTTT. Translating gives CASRPTGTDNSPLHF. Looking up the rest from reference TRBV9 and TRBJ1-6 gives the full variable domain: DSGVTQTPKHLITATGQRVTLRCSPRSGDLSVYWYQQSLDQGLQFLIQYYNGEERAKGNILERFSAQQFPDLHSELNLSSLELGDSALYFCASRPTGTDNSPLHFGNGTRLTVT.

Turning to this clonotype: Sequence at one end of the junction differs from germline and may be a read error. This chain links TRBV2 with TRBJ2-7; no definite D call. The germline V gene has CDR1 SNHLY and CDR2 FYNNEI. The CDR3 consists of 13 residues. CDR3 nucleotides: TGCGCCAGCAGTGACCCTTCCGGCTACGAGCAGTACTTC. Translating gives CASSDPSGYEQYF.

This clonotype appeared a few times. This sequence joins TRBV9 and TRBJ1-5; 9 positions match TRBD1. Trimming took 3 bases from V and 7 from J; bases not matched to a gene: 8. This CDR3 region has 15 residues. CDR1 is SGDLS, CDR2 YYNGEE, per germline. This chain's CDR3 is CASSAGQGSGQPQHF. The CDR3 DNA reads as TGTGCCAGCAGCGCGGGACAGGGTTCGGGGCAGCCCCAGCATTTT. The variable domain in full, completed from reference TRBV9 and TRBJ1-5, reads DSGVTQTPKHLITATGQRVTLRCSPRSGDLSVYWYQQSLDQGLQFLIQYYNGEERAKGNILERFSAQQFPDLHSELNLSSLELGDSALYFCASSAGQGSGQPQHFGDGTRLSIL.

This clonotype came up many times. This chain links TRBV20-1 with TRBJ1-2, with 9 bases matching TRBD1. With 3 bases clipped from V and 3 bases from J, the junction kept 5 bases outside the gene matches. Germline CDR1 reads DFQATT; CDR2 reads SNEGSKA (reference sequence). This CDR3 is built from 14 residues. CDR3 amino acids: CSARRTGDYYGYTF. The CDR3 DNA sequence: TGCAGTGCTAGGAGGACAGGGGATTACTATGGCTACACCTTC.

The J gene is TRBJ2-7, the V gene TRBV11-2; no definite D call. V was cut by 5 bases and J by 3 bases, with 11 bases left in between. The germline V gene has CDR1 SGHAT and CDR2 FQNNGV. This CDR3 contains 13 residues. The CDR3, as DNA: TGTGCCAGCAGCCAAGAAGCTTACTACGAGCAGTACTTC. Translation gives CASSQEAYYEQYF. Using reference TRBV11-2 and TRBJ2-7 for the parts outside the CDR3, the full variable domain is EAGVAQSPRYKIIEKRQSVAFWCNPISGHATLYWYQQILGQGPKLLIQFQNNGVVDDSQLPKDRFSAERLKGVDSTLKIQPAKLEDSAVYLCASSQEAYYEQYFGPGTRLTVT.

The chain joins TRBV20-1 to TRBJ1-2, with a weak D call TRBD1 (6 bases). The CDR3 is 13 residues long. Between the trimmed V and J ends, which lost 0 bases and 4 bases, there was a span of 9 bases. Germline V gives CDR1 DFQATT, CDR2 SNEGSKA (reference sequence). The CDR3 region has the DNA TGCAGTGCTAGAGAACAGGGAGGCTATGGCTACACCTTC. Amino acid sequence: CSAREQGGYGYTF.

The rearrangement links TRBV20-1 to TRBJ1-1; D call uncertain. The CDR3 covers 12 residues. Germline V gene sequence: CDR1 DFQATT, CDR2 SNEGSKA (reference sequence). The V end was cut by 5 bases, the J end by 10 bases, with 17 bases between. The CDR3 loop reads CSAPGGRVGAFF. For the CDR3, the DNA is TGCAGTGCTCCCGGCGGTAGGGTGGGAGCTTTCTTT.

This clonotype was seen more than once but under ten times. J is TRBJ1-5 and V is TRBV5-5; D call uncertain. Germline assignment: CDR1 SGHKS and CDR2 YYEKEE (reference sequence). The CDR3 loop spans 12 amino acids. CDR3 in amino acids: CADDGGNQPQHF. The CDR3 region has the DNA TGTGCTGACGACGGGGGCAATCAGCCCCAGCATTTT.

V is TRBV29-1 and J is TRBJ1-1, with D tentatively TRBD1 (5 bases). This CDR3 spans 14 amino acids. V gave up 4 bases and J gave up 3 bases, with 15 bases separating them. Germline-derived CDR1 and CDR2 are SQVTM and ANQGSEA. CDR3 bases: TGCAGCGTTGGGATTAGGGGCGGCGACACTGAAGCTTTCTTT. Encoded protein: CSVGIRGGDTEAFF.

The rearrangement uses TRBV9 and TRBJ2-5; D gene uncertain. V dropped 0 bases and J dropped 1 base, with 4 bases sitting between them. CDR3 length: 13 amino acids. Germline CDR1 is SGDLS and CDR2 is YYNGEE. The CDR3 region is CASSVESQETQYF. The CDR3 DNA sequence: TGTGCCAGCAGCGTAGAGAGCCAAGAGACCCAGTACTTC.

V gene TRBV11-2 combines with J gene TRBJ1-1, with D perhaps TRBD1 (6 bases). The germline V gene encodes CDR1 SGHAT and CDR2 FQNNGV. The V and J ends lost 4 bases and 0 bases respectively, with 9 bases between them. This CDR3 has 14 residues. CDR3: CASSSGVMNTEAFF. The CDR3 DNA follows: TGTGCCAGCAGCTCAGGGGTGATGAACACTGAAGCTTTCTTT. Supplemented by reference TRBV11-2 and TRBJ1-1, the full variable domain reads EAGVAQSPRYKIIEKRQSVAFWCNPISGHATLYWYQQILGQGPKLLIQFQNNGVVDDSQLPKDRFSAERLKGVDSTLKIQPAKLEDSAVYLCASSSGVMNTEAFFGQGTRLTVV.

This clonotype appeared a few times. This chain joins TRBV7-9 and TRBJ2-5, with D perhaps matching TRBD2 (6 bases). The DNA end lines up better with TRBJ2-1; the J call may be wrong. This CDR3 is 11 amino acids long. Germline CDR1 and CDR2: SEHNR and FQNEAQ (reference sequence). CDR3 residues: CASSLGGNQFF. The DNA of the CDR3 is TGTGCCAGCAGCTTGGGGGGAAACCAGTTCTTC.

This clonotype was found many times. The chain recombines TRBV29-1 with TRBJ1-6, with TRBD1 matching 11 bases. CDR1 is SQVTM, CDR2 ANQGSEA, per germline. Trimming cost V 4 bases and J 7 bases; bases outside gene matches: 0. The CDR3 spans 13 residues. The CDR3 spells CSVGTGGNSPLHF. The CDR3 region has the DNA TGCAGCGTTGGGACAGGGGGCAATTCACCCCTCCACTTT.